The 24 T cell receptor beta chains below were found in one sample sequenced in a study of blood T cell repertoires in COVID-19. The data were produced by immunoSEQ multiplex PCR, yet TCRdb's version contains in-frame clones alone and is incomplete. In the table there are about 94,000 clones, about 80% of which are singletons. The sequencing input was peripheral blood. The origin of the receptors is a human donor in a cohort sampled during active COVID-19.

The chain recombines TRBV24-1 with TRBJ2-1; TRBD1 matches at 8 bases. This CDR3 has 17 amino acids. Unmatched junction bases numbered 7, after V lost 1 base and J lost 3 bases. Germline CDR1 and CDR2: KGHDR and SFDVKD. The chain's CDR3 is CATSDLPGTGNYNEQFF. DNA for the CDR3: TGTGCCACCAGTGATTTACCCGGGACAGGTAACTACAATGAGCAGTTCTTC.

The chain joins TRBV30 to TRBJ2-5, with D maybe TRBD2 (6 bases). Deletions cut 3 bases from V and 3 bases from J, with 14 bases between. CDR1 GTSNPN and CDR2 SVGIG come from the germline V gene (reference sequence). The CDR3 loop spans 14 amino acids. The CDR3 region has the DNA TGTGCCTGGAGCCTAGACGGGACTGAAGAGACCCAGTACTTC. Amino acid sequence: CAWSLDGTEETQYF. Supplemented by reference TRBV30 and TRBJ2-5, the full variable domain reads SQTIHQWPATLVQPVGSPLSLECTVEGTSNPNLYWYRQAAGRGLQLLFYSVGIGQISSEVPQNLSASRPQDRQFILSSKKLLLSDSGFYLCAWSLDGTEETQYFGPGTRLLVL.

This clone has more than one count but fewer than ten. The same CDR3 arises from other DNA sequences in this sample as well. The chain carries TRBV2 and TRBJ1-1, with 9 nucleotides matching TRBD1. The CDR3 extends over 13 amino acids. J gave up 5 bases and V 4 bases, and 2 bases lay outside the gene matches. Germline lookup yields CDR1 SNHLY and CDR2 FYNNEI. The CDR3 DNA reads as TGTGCCAGCAGTGTGGGACAGGGAACTGAAGCTTTCTTT. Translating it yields CASSVGQGTEAFF.

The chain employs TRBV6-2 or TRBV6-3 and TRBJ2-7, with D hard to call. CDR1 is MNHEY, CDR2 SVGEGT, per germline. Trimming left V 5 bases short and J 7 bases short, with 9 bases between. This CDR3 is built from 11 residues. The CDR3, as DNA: TGTGCCAGCAGTCTTACGGGTGAGCAGTACTTC. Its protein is CASSLTGEQYF.

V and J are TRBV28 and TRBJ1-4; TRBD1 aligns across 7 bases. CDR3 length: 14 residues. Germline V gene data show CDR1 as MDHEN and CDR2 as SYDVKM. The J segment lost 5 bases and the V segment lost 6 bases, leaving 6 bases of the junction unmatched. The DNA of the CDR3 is TGTGCCAGCAGGACAGGGAGTATCAATGAAAAACTGTTTTTT. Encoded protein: CASRTGSINEKLFF. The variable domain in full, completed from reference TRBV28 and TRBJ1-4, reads DVKVTQSSRYLVKRTGEKVFLECVQDMDHENMFWYRQDPGLGLRLIYFSYDVKMKEKGDIPEGYSVSREKKERFSLILESASTNQTSMYLCASRTGSINEKLFFGSGTQLSVL.

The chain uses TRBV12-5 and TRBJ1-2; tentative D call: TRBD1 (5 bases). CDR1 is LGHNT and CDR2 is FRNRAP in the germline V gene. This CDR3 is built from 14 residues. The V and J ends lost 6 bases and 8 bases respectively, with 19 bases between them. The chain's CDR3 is CASGMTVCLCGYTF. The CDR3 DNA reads TGTGCTAGTGGCATGACAGTTTGTTTGTGCGGCTACACCTTC.

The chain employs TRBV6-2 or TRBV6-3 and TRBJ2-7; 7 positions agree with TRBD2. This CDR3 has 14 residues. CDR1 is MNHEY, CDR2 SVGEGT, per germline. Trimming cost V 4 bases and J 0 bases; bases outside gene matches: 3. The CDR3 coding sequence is TGTGCCAGCAGTTTCCGCGGGAGCTCCTACGAGCAGTACTTC. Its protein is CASSFRGSSYEQYF.

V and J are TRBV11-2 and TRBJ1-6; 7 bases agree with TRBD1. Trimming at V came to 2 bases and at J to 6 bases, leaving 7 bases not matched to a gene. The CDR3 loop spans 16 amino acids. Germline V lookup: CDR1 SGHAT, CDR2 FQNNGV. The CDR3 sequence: CASSLSAGGGNSPLHF. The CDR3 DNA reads TGTGCCAGCAGCTTATCAGCAGGGGGTGGTAATTCACCCCTCCACTTT.

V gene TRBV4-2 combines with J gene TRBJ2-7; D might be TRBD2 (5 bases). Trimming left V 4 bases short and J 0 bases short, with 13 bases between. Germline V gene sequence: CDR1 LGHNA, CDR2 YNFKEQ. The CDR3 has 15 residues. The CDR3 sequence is CASSPGGPSSYEQYF. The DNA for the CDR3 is TGTGCCAGCAGCCCCGGCGGGCCGAGCTCCTACGAGCAGTACTTC.

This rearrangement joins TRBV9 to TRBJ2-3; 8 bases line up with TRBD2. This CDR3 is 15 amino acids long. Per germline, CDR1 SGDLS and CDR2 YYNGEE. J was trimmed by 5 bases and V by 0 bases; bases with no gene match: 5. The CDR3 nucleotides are TGTGCCAGCAGCGTAGTGAGCGGGAGAAAAGATACGCAGTATTTT. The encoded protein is CASSVVSGRKDTQYF.

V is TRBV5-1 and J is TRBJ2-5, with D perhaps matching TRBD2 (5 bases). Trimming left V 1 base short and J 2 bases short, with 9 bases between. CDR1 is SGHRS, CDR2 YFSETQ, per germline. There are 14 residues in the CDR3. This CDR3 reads CASSLYSVQETQYF. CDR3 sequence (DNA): TGCGCCAGCAGCTTGTATAGCGTACAAGAGACCCAGTACTTC.

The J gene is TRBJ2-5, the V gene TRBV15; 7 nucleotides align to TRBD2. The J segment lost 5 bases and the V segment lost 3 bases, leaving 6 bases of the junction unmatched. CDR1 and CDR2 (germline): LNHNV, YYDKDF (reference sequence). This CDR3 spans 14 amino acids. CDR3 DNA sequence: TGTGCCACCAGCAGTCAAGCGGGGTGGGAGACCCAGTACTTC. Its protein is CATSSQAGWETQYF. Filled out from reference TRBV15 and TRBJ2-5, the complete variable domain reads DAMVIQNPRYQVTQFGKPVTLSCSQTLNHNVMYWYQQKSSQAPKLLFHYYDKDFNNEADTPDNFQSRRPNTSFCFLDIRSPGLGDTAMYLCATSSQAGWETQYFGPGTRLLVL.

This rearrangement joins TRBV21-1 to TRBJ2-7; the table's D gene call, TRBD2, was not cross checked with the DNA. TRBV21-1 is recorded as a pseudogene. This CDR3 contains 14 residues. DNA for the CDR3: TGTGCCAGCAGAGGACTAGCGGGAGTGAGTGAGCAGTACTTC. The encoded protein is CASRGLAGVSEQYF.

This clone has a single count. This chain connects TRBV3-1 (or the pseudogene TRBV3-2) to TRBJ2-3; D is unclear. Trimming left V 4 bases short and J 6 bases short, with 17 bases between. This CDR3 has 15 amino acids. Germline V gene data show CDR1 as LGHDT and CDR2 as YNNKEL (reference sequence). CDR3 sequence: CASSPGGTHRDTQYF. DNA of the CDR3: TGTGCCAGCAGCCCCGGCGGAACCCACCGGGATACGCAGTATTTT.

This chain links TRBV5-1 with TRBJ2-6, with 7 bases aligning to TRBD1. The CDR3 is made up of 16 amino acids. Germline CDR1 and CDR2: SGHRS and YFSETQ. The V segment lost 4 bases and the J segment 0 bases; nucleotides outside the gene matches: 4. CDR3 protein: CASSTGQTSGANVLTF. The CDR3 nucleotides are TGCGCCAGCAGCACGGGACAGACCTCTGGGGCCAACGTCCTGACTTTC.

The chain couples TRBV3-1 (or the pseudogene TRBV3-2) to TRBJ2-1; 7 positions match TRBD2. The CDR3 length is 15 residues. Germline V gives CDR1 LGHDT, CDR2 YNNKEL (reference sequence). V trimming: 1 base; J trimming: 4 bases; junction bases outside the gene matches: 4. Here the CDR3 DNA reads TGTGCCAGCAGCCAAGGGCTAGCGGAGTACAATGAGCAGTTCTTC. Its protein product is CASSQGLAEYNEQFF.

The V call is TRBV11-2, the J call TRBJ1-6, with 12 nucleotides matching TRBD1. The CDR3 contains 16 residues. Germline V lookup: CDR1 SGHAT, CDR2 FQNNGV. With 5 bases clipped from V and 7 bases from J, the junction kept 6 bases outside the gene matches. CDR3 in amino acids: CASSRDRGPANSPLHF. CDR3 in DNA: TGTGCCAGCAGCCGGGACAGGGGGCCCGCCAATTCACCCCTCCACTTT.

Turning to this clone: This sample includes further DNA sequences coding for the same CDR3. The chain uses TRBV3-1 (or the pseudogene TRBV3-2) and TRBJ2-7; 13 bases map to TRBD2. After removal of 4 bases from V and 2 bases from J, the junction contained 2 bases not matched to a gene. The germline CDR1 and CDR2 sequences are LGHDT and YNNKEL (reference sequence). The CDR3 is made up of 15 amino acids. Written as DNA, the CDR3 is TGTGCCAGCAGCCTGGGACTAGCGGGAACCTACGAGCAGTACTTC. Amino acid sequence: CASSLGLAGTYEQYF.

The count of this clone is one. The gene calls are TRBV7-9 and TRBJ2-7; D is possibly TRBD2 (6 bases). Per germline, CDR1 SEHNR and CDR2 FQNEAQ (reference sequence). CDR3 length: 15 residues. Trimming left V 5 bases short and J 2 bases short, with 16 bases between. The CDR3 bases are TGTGCCAGCAGCCCAACCGGGACTGAGACCTACGAGCAGTACTTC. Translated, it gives CASSPTGTETYEQYF. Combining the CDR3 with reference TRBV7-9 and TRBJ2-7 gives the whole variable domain DTGVSQNPRHKITKRGQNVTFRCDPISEHNRLYWYRQTLGQGPEFLTYFQNEAQLEKSRLLSDRFSAERPKGSFSTLEIQRTEQGDSAMYLCASSPTGTETYEQYFGPGTRLTVT.

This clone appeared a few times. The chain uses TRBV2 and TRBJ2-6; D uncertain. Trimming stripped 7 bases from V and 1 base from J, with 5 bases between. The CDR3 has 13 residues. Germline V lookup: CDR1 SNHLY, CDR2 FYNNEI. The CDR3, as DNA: TGTGCCAGCAAACTATCTGGGGCCAACGTCCTGACTTTC. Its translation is CASKLSGANVLTF.

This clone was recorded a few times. The CDR3 nucleotides read TGTGCCACCAGCAGAGATCCTCGGCAGGCTTCGGCTTTCTTT. Its protein product is CATSRDPRQASAFF. The chain carries TRBV15 and TRBJ1-1; D ambiguous. Trimming cost V 0 bases and J 11 bases, with 16 bases left between them. CDR1 LNHNV and CDR2 YYDKDF come from the germline V gene (reference sequence). The CDR3 runs 14 residues.

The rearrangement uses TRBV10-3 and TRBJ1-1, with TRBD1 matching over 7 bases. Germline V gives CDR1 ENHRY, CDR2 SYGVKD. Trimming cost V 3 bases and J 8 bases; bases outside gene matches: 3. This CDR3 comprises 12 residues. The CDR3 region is CAISEQGPEAFF. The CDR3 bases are TGTGCCATCAGTGAACAGGGGCCCGAAGCTTTCTTT.

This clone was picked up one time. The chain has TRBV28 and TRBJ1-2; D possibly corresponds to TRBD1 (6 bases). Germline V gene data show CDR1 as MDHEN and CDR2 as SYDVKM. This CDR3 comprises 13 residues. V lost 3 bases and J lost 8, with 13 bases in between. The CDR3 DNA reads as TGTGCCAGCAGTTTTCTGGGGGCTCGGGGCTACACCTTC. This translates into CASSFLGARGYTF.

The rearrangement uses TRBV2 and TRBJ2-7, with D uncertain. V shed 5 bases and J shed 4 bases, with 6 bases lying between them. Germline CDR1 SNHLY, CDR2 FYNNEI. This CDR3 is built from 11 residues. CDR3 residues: CASSTSYEQYF. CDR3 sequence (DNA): TGTGCCAGCAGTACATCATACGAGCAGTACTTC. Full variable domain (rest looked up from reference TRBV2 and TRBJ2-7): EPEVTQTPSHQVTQMGQEVILRCVPISNHLYFYWYRQILGQKVEFLVSFYNNEISEKSEIFDDQFSVERPDGSNFTLKIRSTKLEDSAMYFCASSTSYEQYFGPGTRLTVT.